This T cell receptor beta chain was documented in a study of blood T cell repertoires in COVID-19 (dated by TCRdb to the early 2020s). About the full investigation: Samples covering the acute and convalescent phases of COVID-19 were provided by collaborators in the United States, Italy and Spain. The prospective study material was composed of cDNA or gDNA derived from T cells, B-cell-depleted T cells, or PBMCs. Subjects who had been exposed to COVID-19, were actively infected with it, or had recovered from it provided the deeply sampled blood TCRbeta repertoires that made up the dataset. The repertoires were released in a freely available public database intended as a resource for research on the immune response to SARS-CoV-2. Samples were obtained from the ongoing ImmuneRACE study (first 160 participants) and from roughly 1,300 subjects provided by 6 global collaborators. Sample metadata almost always included a de-identified subject ID, COVID-19 status, age in years and sex. Where available, HLA class I and class II types were obtained from metadata supplied by the sample provider rather than from assay-based typing. What the research found in general, with its limitations: Clinical and demographic metadata were provided uncurated, with the amount varying by source and participant.

Collaborating institutions collected whole blood in K2EDTA tubes following their own protocols. Collaborator samples were shipped for TCRbeta analysis as frozen whole blood, isolated PBMCs, or DNA extracted from either sample type. The CDR3 has 15 amino acids, counting the end cysteine and phenylalanine. The entry retains the CDR3 DNA only, 45 bases that are in frame from base 1. Sequences SGHRS (CDR1) and YFSETQ (CDR2) are obtained from the germline V gene. V ends up 1 base short and J 8 bases short, with an unmatched junction base count of 4. TCRbeta CDR3 regions were amplified from genomic DNA by means of the immunoSEQ Assay, a bias-controlled multiplex PCR. The paper's processing steps were these. Within the assay, amplification of reference gene primers was used to estimate how many nucleated cells each sample contained. To quantify the absolute abundance of each unique TCRbeta CDR3 rearrangement, sequence reads were collapsed and filtered. For each sample, productive Simpson clonality was calculated as the square root of Simpson's diversity index across productive rearrangements. This immuneACCESS table, as held by TCRdb, lists in-frame sequences with V and J called but not all clones. Of the missing ones, under half trace to an unresolved V gene in checked studies; the others have no known cause. From that table come the V and J calls and clone size; the DNA was used to work out D and trimming. The sample yields 70,000 to 75,000 clones; just over 90% were counted once. Under 6.5% of the sample is taken by the ten largest.

As concerns this clone: Its binding antigen is unknown. Base qualities were left out, and no much larger clone turns up one base away.

Sequencing was done on a sample of peripheral blood. The sequence was obtained from a woman younger than 30 with acute or convalescent COVID-19. Here the chain combines TRBV5-1 and TRBJ1-4, with 11 bases in between that match TRBD1. The CDR3 loop reads CASSLSGTGGEKLFF. The nucleotide sequence is given as TGCGCCAGCAGCTTGTCAGGGACAGGGGGGGAAAAACTGTTTTTT.